A selection of T cell receptor beta chains follows, all from one sample in a study of blood T cell repertoires in COVID-19. TCRdb's copy holds only in-frame clones and misses some; the assay was immunoSEQ multiplex PCR. Of 200,000 to 300,000 clones in the sample, roughly 80% were seen once. Material: peripheral blood. These receptor sequences come from a man aged 60 to 69 with acute or convalescent COVID-19. CDR3s include the opening cysteine and the closing phenylalanine or tryptophan. A D gene is named only where the DNA matches it firmly. Size is omitted from some rows. Given values are once, few, many or a class for expanded clones.

j_gene: TRBJ2-5; v_gene: TRBV14; d_gene: TRBD1; abundance: NA; CDR3nt: TGTGCCAGCAGCCATTTTACAGGGGAATGGGAGACCCAGTACTTC; CDR3aa: CASSHFTGEWETQYF
j_gene: TRBJ2-5; v_gene: TRBV29-1; d_gene: NA; abundance: NA; CDR3nt: TGCAGCGTTATGAGGGTCCAAGAGACCCAGTACTTC; CDR3aa: CSVMRVQETQYF
j_gene: TRBJ2-1; v_gene: TRBV12-2; d_gene: NA; abundance: NA; CDR3nt: TGTGCAAGTCGCCCCGACAATGAGCAGTTCTTC; CDR3aa: CASRPDNEQFF
j_gene: TRBJ1-2; v_gene: TRBV24-1; d_gene: NA; abundance: NA; CDR3nt: TGTGCCACCAGTGAAATTGTCAGTTCTAACTATGGCTACACCTTC; CDR3aa: CATSEIVSSNYGYTF
j_gene: TRBJ1-3; v_gene: TRBV5-1; d_gene: NA; abundance: NA; CDR3nt: TGCGCCAGCAGCTGGGACTGGATCTCTGGAAACACCATATATTTT; CDR3aa: CASSWDWISGNTIYF
j_gene: TRBJ1-2; v_gene: TRBV7-9; d_gene: TRBD1; abundance: NA; CDR3nt: TGTGCCAGCAGCTTGGGACAGGGGAATTCCTATGGCTACACCTTC; CDR3aa: CASSLGQGNSYGYTF
j_gene: TRBJ1-2; v_gene: TRBV28; d_gene: NA; abundance: NA; CDR3nt: TGTGCCAGCAGTTACGACAGGTTGGGCGGCTATGGCTACACCTTC; CDR3aa: CASSYDRLGGYGYTF
j_gene: TRBJ2-7; v_gene: TRBV10-3; d_gene: TRBD2; abundance: few; CDR3nt: TGTGCCATCAGTTTGACTAGCGGATCCTACGAGCAGTACTTC; CDR3aa: CAISLTSGSYEQYF
j_gene: TRBJ1-5; v_gene: TRBV7-9; d_gene: TRBD1; abundance: NA; CDR3nt: TGTGCCAGCAGCCCCTCAGGGGGGAATCAGCCCCAGCATTTT; CDR3aa: CASSPSGGNQPQHF
j_gene: TRBJ2-3; v_gene: TRBV11-3; d_gene: NA; abundance: NA; CDR3nt: TGTGCCAGCAGCGCGGGTGGAGGCACAGATACGCAGTATTTT; CDR3aa: CASSAGGGTDTQYF
j_gene: TRBJ1-4; v_gene: TRBV3-1/TRBV3-2; d_gene: NA; abundance: NA; CDR3nt: TGTGCCAGCAGCCAAGATCACAGGGAGAGGGAAAAACTGTTTTTT; CDR3aa: CASSQDHREREKLFF